This TCR beta chain was captured in a study of cytomegalovirus exposure and HLA in healthy donors. Study findings and constraints: Excluded were some V segments that proved indistinguishable, including TRBV6-2 and TRBV6-3. One variant, a missense change in DCLRE1C, was linked in a later analysis to TCR beta V- and J-gene trimming. In an earlier analysis, productive rearrangement rates for most beta V segments clustered near 87% or 30%. The authors considered a cluster of highly shared sequence variants likely to be a sequencing artifact.

On this clone: As yet, its antigen is unknown. Germline is not matched at one junction end, which may reflect a read error.

PCR employed 60 Vbeta and 13 Jbeta primers. Only in-frame clones appear in the TCRdb table, and some are missing; sequencing was by immunoSEQ multiplex PCR. Of about 140,000 clones in the sample, approximately 70% were seen once. Germline V gene lookup returns CDR1 SGHDT and CDR2 YYEEEE. The CDR3 runs to 15 residues. The V gene is TRBV5-6, the J gene TRBJ1-2, with a weak D call TRBD1 (5 bases). Sequencing input: PBMCs. The TCR was taken from a woman aged 40 to 50 in good health and CMV-seronegative. The CDR3 loop reads CAGSPEWGRNYGYTF. The CDR3 bases are TGTGCCGGCAGCCCCGAATGGGGCAGAAACTATGGCTACACCTTC.